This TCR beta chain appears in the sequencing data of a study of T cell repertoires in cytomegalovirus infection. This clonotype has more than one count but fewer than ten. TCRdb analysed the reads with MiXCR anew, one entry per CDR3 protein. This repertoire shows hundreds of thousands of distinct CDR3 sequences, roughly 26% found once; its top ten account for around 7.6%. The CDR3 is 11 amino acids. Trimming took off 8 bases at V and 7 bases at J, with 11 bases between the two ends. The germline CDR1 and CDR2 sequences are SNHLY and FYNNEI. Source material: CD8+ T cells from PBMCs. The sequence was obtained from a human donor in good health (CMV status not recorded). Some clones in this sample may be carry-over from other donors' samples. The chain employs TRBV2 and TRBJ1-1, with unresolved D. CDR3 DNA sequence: TGTGCCAGCCCCGGGCTGAATGAAGCTTTCTTT. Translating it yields CASPGLNEAFF.